The 26 T cell receptor beta chains below were found in one sample sequenced in a study of T-cell memory formation after mild COVID-19. One entry per CDR3 protein results from TCRdb running MiXCR on the 5' RACE reads. The data contain 150,000 or so distinct CDR3 sequences, under 14% of them singletons. Sequenced: PBMCs or a T cell subset sorted from them (not recorded which). These receptors all stem from a man aged 18 to 30 who had mild COVID-19 (a few samples of this study predate the infection). Cell type and time point are not known.

This clonotype was seen at least ten times. V usage is TRBV9 and J usage is TRBJ2-3; no clear D gene. The CDR3 covers 14 residues. From germline, CDR1 is SGDLS and CDR2 YYNGEE. The germline V and J ends were trimmed by 0 bases and 4 bases, with 9 bases remaining between them. The CDR3 DNA follows: TGTGCCAGCAGCGTAGTGTCAGCCCCAGATACGCAGTATTTT. Translated: CASSVVSAPDTQYF. The variable domain in full, with the rest retrieved from reference TRBV9 and TRBJ2-3, is DSGVTQTPKHLITATGQRVTLRCSPRSGDLSVYWYQQSLDQGLQFLIQYYNGEERAKGNILERFSAQQFPDLHSELNLSSLELGDSALYFCASSVVSAPDTQYFGPGTRLTVL.

This clonotype was seen only a few times. This rearrangement joins TRBV3-1 to TRBJ1-1; D uncertain. V lost 1 base to trimming and J lost 11 bases, with 11 bases between them. Per germline, CDR1 LGHDT and CDR2 YNNKEL (reference sequence). This CDR3 has 12 residues. CDR3 nucleotides: TGTGCCAGCAGCCAAGTTCGGGGTGATGCTTTCTTT. This translates into CASSQVRGDAFF.

This clonotype was seen at least ten times. V and J are TRBV5-1 and TRBJ2-2; D remains ambiguous. Germline CDR1 SGHRS, CDR2 YFSETQ. V was clipped by 2 bases and J by 0 bases, with 8 bases between them. The CDR3 consists of 15 residues. This CDR3 is CASSLGSANTGELFF. The CDR3 DNA is TGCGCCAGCAGCTTAGGCAGCGCGAACACCGGGGAGCTGTTTTTT. Supplemented by reference TRBV5-1 and TRBJ2-2, the full variable domain reads KAGVTQTPRYLIKTRGQQVTLSCSPISGHRSVSWYQQTPGQGLQFLFEYFSETQRNKGNFPGRFSGRQFSNSRSEMNVSTLELGDSALYLCASSLGSANTGELFFGEGSRLTVL.

The V and J genes are TRBV18 and TRBJ1-4; TRBD1 might be the D (6 bases). Germline loops: CDR1 KGHSH, CDR2 LQKENI. This CDR3 region has 17 residues. V lost 6 bases to trimming and J lost 2 bases, with 19 bases between them. CDR3 sequence reads: CASSRIGGASTNEKLFF. The CDR3 nucleotides are TGTGCCAGCTCGCGAATCGGGGGCGCGAGCACTAATGAAAAACTGTTTTTT.

This rearrangement joins TRBV5-1 to TRBJ2-7; 9 bases are a match to TRBD1. The CDR3 sequence is 15 residues long. After removal of 3 bases from V and 4 bases from J, the junction contained 8 bases not matched to a gene. Germline-derived CDR1 and CDR2 are SGHRS and YFSETQ. CDR3 sequence reads: CASSSGTGTTYEQYF. CDR3 nucleotide sequence: TGCGCCAGCAGCTCCGGGACAGGGACTACTTACGAGCAGTACTTC.

The J gene is TRBJ1-1, the V gene TRBV12-3 or TRBV12-4; D remains ambiguous. V was shortened by 7 bases and J by 2 bases, with 8 bases between the two germline ends. This CDR3 has 12 residues. CDR3 amino acids: CASTRSNTEAFF. DNA for the CDR3: TGTGCCAGCACCCGAAGCAACACTGAAGCTTTCTTT.

This clonotype was seen many times. The V gene is TRBV7-8, the J gene TRBJ2-7, with D possibly matching TRBD1 (6 bases). This CDR3 is 14 amino acids long. Per the germline V gene, CDR1 is SGHVS and CDR2 is FQNEAQ. Trimming took off 0 bases at V and 4 bases at J, with 10 bases between the two ends. CDR3 protein: CASSLAGQGYEQYV. In DNA, the CDR3 is TGTGCCAGCAGCTTAGCGGGACAAGGATACGAGCAGTACGTC.

The chain employs TRBV10-2 and TRBJ2-7, with a weak D call TRBD2 (6 bases). From germline, CDR1 is WSHSY and CDR2 SAAADI. V was cut by 7 bases and J by 5 bases, with 30 bases left in between. The CDR3 extends over 18 amino acids. The CDR3 loop is CASTGRSLRGIIRNEQYF. CDR3 nucleotide sequence: TGCGCCAGCACTGGCCGATCCCTCCGGGGGATCATTCGAAACGAGCAGTACTTC.

V gene TRBV30 combines with J gene TRBJ2-5; 7 nucleotides agree with TRBD2. The CDR3 covers 13 residues. V was clipped by 2 bases and J by 5 bases; unmatched bases: 5. Germline V lookup: CDR1 GTSNPN, CDR2 SVGIG (reference sequence). The CDR3 loop reads CAWSSVGGETQYF. Written as DNA, the CDR3 is TGTGCCTGGAGTTCGGTCGGGGGGGAGACCCAGTACTTC.

This clonotype has ten or more counts. This sequence joins TRBV24-1 and TRBJ2-1; D remains ambiguous. Per the germline V gene, CDR1 is KGHDR and CDR2 is SFDVKD. The CDR3 covers 12 residues. The V end was cut by 1 base, the J end by 7 bases, with 4 bases between. CDR3 sequence (DNA): TGTGCCACCAGTGATTTCAAAAATGAGCAGTTCTTC. Translated: CATSDFKNEQFF.

V usage is TRBV18 and J usage is TRBJ1-5; possibly TRBD1 for D (5 bases). Germline V gives CDR1 KGHSH, CDR2 LQKENI. This CDR3 is 15 amino acids long. Trimming cost V 3 bases and J 5 bases, with 14 bases left between them. CDR3 coding DNA: TGTGCCAGCTCACCCCAAGGGACTTTTGATCAGCCCCAGCATTTT. As protein: CASSPQGTFDQPQHF.

The CDR3 nucleotides are TGTGCCAGCTCACCCCTCGGCCCGGGCCCCTACGAGCAGTACGTC. It is translated as CASSPLGPGPYEQYV. The V call is TRBV18, the J call TRBJ2-7; D not resolved. Trimming took off 3 bases at V and 2 bases at J, with 14 bases between the two ends. The CDR3 extends over 15 amino acids. Germline-derived CDR1 and CDR2 are KGHSH and LQKENI.

The table lists this clonotype with a few counts. The chain has TRBV6-2 or TRBV6-3 and TRBJ1-5; tentatively, D is TRBD1 (5 bases). CDR3 length equals 15 residues. V lost 6 bases, J lost 7 bases, and 19 bases lay in between. Germline CDR1 is MNHEY and CDR2 is SVGEGT. The CDR3 spells CASRTGGGSGQPQHF. CDR3 DNA: TGTGCCAGCAGGACTGGGGGGGGTTCCGGGCAGCCCCAGCATTTT.

This clonotype showed up just a few times. This sequence joins TRBV11-2 and TRBJ2-5; the D is unclear. Germline V gives CDR1 SGHAT, CDR2 FQNNGV. The CDR3 extends over 13 amino acids. V was clipped by 3 bases and J by 5 bases, with 10 bases between them. CDR3 region: CASSFSRTETQYF. CDR3 DNA: TGTGCCAGCAGCTTTTCCAGGACGGAGACCCAGTACTTC. The complete variable domain, with remaining parts taken from reference TRBV11-2 and TRBJ2-5, reads EAGVAQSPRYKIIEKRQSVAFWCNPISGHATLYWYQQILGQGPKLLIQFQNNGVVDDSQLPKDRFSAERLKGVDSTLKIQPAKLEDSAVYLCASSFSRTETQYFGPGTRLLVL.

The chain links TRBV9 to TRBJ1-6; no reliable D call. V was shortened by 0 bases and J by 9 bases, with 10 bases between the two germline ends. This CDR3 has 14 residues. Germline-derived CDR1 and CDR2 are SGDLS and YYNGEE. CDR3 sequence: CASSVVDVGSPLHF. The CDR3 DNA is TGTGCCAGCAGCGTAGTGGATGTGGGTTCACCCCTCCACTTT. Full variable domain (rest looked up from reference TRBV9 and TRBJ1-6): DSGVTQTPKHLITATGQRVTLRCSPRSGDLSVYWYQQSLDQGLQFLIQYYNGEERAKGNILERFSAQQFPDLHSELNLSSLELGDSALYFCASSVVDVGSPLHFGNGTRLTVT.

This chain links TRBV30 with TRBJ1-6, with 10 bases fitting TRBD1. This CDR3 is 14 amino acids long. Looked up from germline, CDR1 is GTSNPN and CDR2 is SVGIG (reference sequence). With 3 bases clipped from V and 8 bases from J, the junction kept 4 bases outside the gene matches. CDR3 residues: CAWSRDRGYSPLHF. Written as DNA, the CDR3 is TGTGCCTGGAGCCGGGACAGGGGTTATTCACCCCTCCACTTT.

The J gene is TRBJ1-4, the V gene TRBV7-2; 8 nucleotides line up with TRBD1. This CDR3 spans 17 amino acids. CDR1 and CDR2 from the germline V gene are SGHTA and FQGNSA. V dropped 4 bases and J dropped 7; count of bases not matched to a gene: 14. The CDR3 DNA sequence: TGTGCCAGCAGCTCCCTCGGACAGGGAGTAAGAGGTGAAAAACTGTTTTTT. Residues: CASSSLGQGVRGEKLFF.

This clonotype turned up a few times. The gene calls are TRBV5-6 and TRBJ2-5; TRBD1 agrees at 9 bases. The length of the CDR3 is 15 residues. Germline CDR1 is SGHDT and CDR2 is YYEEEE. The trim removed 2 bases at V and 6 bases at J, leaving 8 bases unmatched. CDR3 nucleotide sequence: TGTGCCAGCAGCTTTTTGGGACAGGGAAAACAGACCCAGTACTTC. It yields the protein CASSFLGQGKQTQYF.

The chain links TRBV5-1 to TRBJ1-4, with D possibly matching TRBD1 (6 bases). V was trimmed by 4 bases and J by 5 bases, leaving 12 bases between them. Germline CDR1 SGHRS, CDR2 YFSETQ. CDR3 length: 14 amino acids. The CDR3 here is CASSDQGRNEKLFF. The CDR3 coding sequence is TGCGCCAGCAGCGACCAGGGGAGGAATGAAAAACTGTTTTTT.

In this sample, this clonotype turned up many times. This chain joins TRBV11-2 and TRBJ2-3, with 9 bases identical to TRBD2. The CDR3 runs to 15 residues. J lost 2 bases, V lost 6 bases, and 6 bases had no gene match. Germline V gene sequence: CDR1 SGHAT, CDR2 FQNNGV. DNA for the CDR3: TGTGCCAGCAGGCAAAAGCGGGGGGCCACAGATACGCAGTATTTT. This translates into CASRQKRGATDTQYF.

This clonotype came up many times. The chain carries TRBV11-2 and TRBJ2-3; D unresolved. Germline V gene sequence: CDR1 SGHAT, CDR2 FQNNGV. Trimming removed 0 bases at V and 7 bases at J, with 8 bases between. The CDR3 is made up of 13 amino acids. CDR3 amino acids: CASSLDRRNTQYF. The CDR3 DNA reads TGTGCCAGCAGCTTAGATCGGCGAAATACGCAGTATTTT.

The CDR3 nucleotides are TGCGCCAGCAGCCAAGGAGCTCTCCGACAGGCCCTCATACTAGCCAAAAACATTCAGTACTTC. Residues: CASSQGALRQALILAKNIQYF. The genes are TRBV4-1 and TRBJ2-4; the D gene is possibly TRBD1 (6 bases). The germline CDR1 and CDR2 sequences are MGHRA and YSYEKL. Trimming removed 1 base at V and 0 bases at J, with 25 bases between. The CDR3 sequence is 21 residues long.

This clonotype was counted ten times or more. V gene TRBV4-1 combines with J gene TRBJ2-5, with D perhaps TRBD1 or TRBD2 (6 bases each). This CDR3 is built from 15 residues. Germline lookup yields CDR1 MGHRA and CDR2 YSYEKL. V gave up 4 bases and J gave up 3 bases, with 15 bases separating them. Written as DNA, the CDR3 is TGCGCCAGCAGCCTCCAGGGGACTTACAAAGAGACCCAGTACTTC. Translated: CASSLQGTYKETQYF.

This clonotype showed up just a few times. CDR3 sequence reads: CASSRGYEQFF. CDR3 DNA sequence: TGTGCCAGCAGTAGGGGGTATGAGCAGTTCTTC. V and J are TRBV11-2 and TRBJ2-1, with TRBD1 as a possible D gene (6 bases). Germline V gene lookup returns CDR1 SGHAT and CDR2 FQNNGV. V lost 6 bases and J 8 bases, leaving 8 bases between the germline ends. CDR3 size: 11 residues.

V and J are TRBV6-5 and TRBJ1-3, with a tentative D call TRBD1 (6 bases). CDR3 length: 12 amino acids. Trimming stripped 6 bases from V and 4 bases from J, with 7 bases between. The germline V gene encodes CDR1 MNHEY and CDR2 SVGAGI. The CDR3 DNA sequence: TGTGCCAGCAGAGACAGGGGAAACACCATATATTTT. It is translated as CASRDRGNTIYF.

This clonotype has only a few counts. This chain connects TRBV19 to TRBJ1-1; D uncertain. The CDR3 is 18 amino acids. Looked up from germline, CDR1 is LNHDA and CDR2 is SQIVND (reference sequence). V lost 7 bases and J lost 0, with 24 bases in between. CDR3 in DNA: TGTGCCAGTACCTCCGGGGTAGGAAGGTTCACTCTGAACACTGAAGCTTTCTTT. Translation: CASTSGVGRFTLNTEAFF.